A single sample gave rise to the 15 T cell receptor beta chains below, sequenced in a study of CD8 T cells in ankylosing spondylitis. TCRdb re-analysed the 5' RACE reads in MiXCR, keeping a single row per CDR3 protein. The sample has about 340,000 distinct CDR3 sequences; about 15% are singletons. The specimen was blood, either unsorted or a sorted T cell fraction (not recorded which). These receptors all stem from a male donor with ankylosing spondylitis or in good health (not recorded which).

The gene calls are TRBV10-1 and TRBJ2-3; D gene ambiguous. CDR3 length equals 13 residues. Germline V lookup: CDR1 WNHNN, CDR2 SYGVQD (reference sequence). Trimming pared 2 bases from V and 0 bases from J, leaving 3 bases between. The CDR3 sequence is CASSEGSTDTQYF. For the CDR3, the DNA is TGCGCCAGCAGTGAGGGCAGCACAGATACGCAGTATTTT.

The chain joins TRBV7-2 to TRBJ2-3, with a possible D match to TRBD1 (5 bases). The germline V and J ends were trimmed by 6 bases and 2 bases, with 12 bases remaining between them. The CDR3 has 14 amino acids. CDR1 is SGHTA, CDR2 FQGNSA, per germline. The CDR3 nucleotides read TGTGCCAGCAGGAGACAGATTATCACAGATACGCAGTATTTT. Translation gives CASRRQIITDTQYF.

This clonotype appeared many times. The J gene is TRBJ2-5, the V gene TRBV3-1; D unclear. V dropped 2 bases and J dropped 3 bases, with 4 bases sitting between them. The germline V gene has CDR1 LGHDT and CDR2 YNNKEL (reference sequence). The CDR3 consists of 12 residues. The CDR3: CASSQRKETQYF. The CDR3 DNA reads TGTGCCAGCAGCCAACGGAAAGAGACCCAGTACTTC.

This clonotype was seen a handful of times. This CDR3 reads CASSPGGAANEKLFF. In DNA form, the CDR3 reads TGTGCCAGCAGCCCAGGGGGCGCGGCTAATGAAAAACTGTTTTTT. This rearrangement joins TRBV3-1 to TRBJ1-4, with TRBD1 matching over 8 bases. The germline gives CDR1 LGHDT, CDR2 YNNKEL (reference sequence). V shed 4 bases, J shed 3 bases, and the junction held 4 bases outside the gene matches. The CDR3 sequence is 15 residues long.

This sequence joins TRBV5-1 and TRBJ2-7; possibly TRBD1 for D (6 bases). This CDR3 is built from 15 residues. V lost 4 bases to trimming and J lost 3 bases, with 17 bases between them. CDR1 is SGHRS, CDR2 YFSETQ, per germline. The CDR3 here is CASSQPGQRGYEQYF. CDR3 sequence (DNA): TGCGCCAGCAGCCAACCGGGACAACGGGGCTACGAGCAGTACTTC.

This chain links TRBV12-3 or TRBV12-4 with TRBJ2-3; the D is unclear. CDR3 length: 11 amino acids. Trimming left V 2 bases short and J 7 bases short, with 4 bases between. The CDR3 coding sequence is TGTGCCAGCAGTTTAAGTAATACGCAGTATTTT. Protein sequence: CASSLSNTQYF.

The rearrangement joins TRBV7-6 to TRBJ2-5, with no clear D. The germline V gene has CDR1 SGHVS and CDR2 FNYEAQ. The CDR3 has 15 residues. The ends were cut back, 7 bases at V and 2 bases at J, with 17 bases in the middle. The CDR3 DNA reads as TGTGCCAGCACCTCCACATTCGGGCCACAAGAGACCCAGTACTTC. Its translation is CASTSTFGPQETQYF.

This clonotype was found many times. The genes are TRBV12-3 or TRBV12-4 and TRBJ2-5, with D maybe TRBD2 (6 bases). This CDR3 is 14 amino acids long. Trimming removed 5 bases at V and 5 bases at J, with 15 bases between. The CDR3 loop reads CASSAWDSRETQYF. DNA for the CDR3: TGTGCCAGCAGTGCATGGGACTCGAGGGAGACCCAGTACTTC.

The chain employs TRBV12-3 or TRBV12-4 and TRBJ1-2; 7 bases fit TRBD1. The V gene end was trimmed by 4 bases and the J gene end by 0 bases; junction bases not matched to a gene: 5. The CDR3 covers 15 residues. CDR3 loop: CASSSIDRANYGYTF. CDR3 DNA: TGTGCCAGCAGTTCAATCGACAGGGCTAACTATGGCTACACCTTC.

This clonotype was observed at least ten times. This sequence joins TRBV5-1 and TRBJ1-2; TRBD1 matches 7 bases. This CDR3 is 14 amino acids long. V lost 0 bases and J lost 4; bases outside the gene matches: 3. CDR1 is SGHRS, CDR2 YFSETQ, per germline. The CDR3 DNA reads TGCGCCAGCAGCTTGGGACAGGGAAGCTATGGCTACACCTTC. Translating it yields CASSLGQGSYGYTF.

The chain uses TRBV29-1 and TRBJ2-1; D remains unclear. Germline CDR1 is SQVTM and CDR2 is ANQGSEA. This CDR3 is built from 14 residues. Trimming removed 7 bases at V and 0 bases at J, with 13 bases between. CDR3 sequence: CSAHRGDSYNEQFF. The CDR3 coding sequence is TGCAGCGCTCATCGTGGGGACTCCTACAATGAGCAGTTCTTC.

This clonotype was counted only a few times. The V gene is TRBV2, the J gene TRBJ2-5; a possible D gene is TRBD2 (5 bases). The CDR3 extends over 13 amino acids. The germline CDR1 and CDR2 sequences are SNHLY and FYNNEI. Trimming left V 4 bases short and J 4 bases short, with 10 bases between. The CDR3 region has the DNA TGTGCCAGCAGTGCGCTAGAGGGAGAGACCCAGTACTTC. This sequence encodes CASSALEGETQYF.

This clonotype occurred many times. The V and J genes are TRBV9 and TRBJ2-1; D might be TRBD2 (5 bases). V gave up 3 bases and J gave up 0 bases, with 13 bases separating them. The length of the CDR3 is 16 residues. The germline CDR1 and CDR2 sequences are SGDLS and YYNGEE. CDR3 bases: TGTGCCAGCAGCGAAAGCGGCGGTAGCTCCTACAATGAGCAGTTCTTC. Its protein product is CASSESGGSSYNEQFF.

This clonotype has only a few counts. CDR3 sequence: CASSQLGVNTGELFF. Written as DNA, the CDR3 is TGTGCCAGCAGCCAACTCGGAGTGAACACCGGGGAGCTGTTTTTT. This chain uses TRBV3-1 with TRBJ2-2; D gene unclear. Per the germline V gene, CDR1 is LGHDT and CDR2 is YNNKEL (reference sequence). The CDR3 length is 15 residues. The ends were cut back, 2 bases at V and 1 base at J, with 8 bases in the middle.

The rearrangement links TRBV20-1 to TRBJ1-1; 7 bases align to TRBD1. Germline loops: CDR1 DFQATT, CDR2 SNEGSKA (reference sequence). The CDR3 runs to 15 residues. Trimming at V came to 6 bases and at J to 1 base, leaving 11 bases not matched to a gene. This CDR3 is CSAPDLGGPNTEAFF. In DNA, the CDR3 is TGCAGTGCCCCGGACCTAGGGGGCCCGAACACTGAAGCTTTCTTT.